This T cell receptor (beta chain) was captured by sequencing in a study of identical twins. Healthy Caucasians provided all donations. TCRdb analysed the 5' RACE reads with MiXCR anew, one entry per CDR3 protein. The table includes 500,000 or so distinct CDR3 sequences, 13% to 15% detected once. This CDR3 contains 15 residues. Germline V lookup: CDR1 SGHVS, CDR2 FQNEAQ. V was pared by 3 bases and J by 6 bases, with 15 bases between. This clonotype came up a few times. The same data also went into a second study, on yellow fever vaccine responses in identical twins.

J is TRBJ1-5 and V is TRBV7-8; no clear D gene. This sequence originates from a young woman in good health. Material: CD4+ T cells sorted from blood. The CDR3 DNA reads TGTGCCAGCAGCTTTGATGGTTTGGGCGGTCAGCCCCAGCATTTT. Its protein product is CASSFDGLGGQPQHF.